This record looks at one T cell receptor beta chain sequence and its context. Clones were read by immunoSEQ multiplex PCR, and TCRdb kept only the in-frame ones, dropping some. Altogether 300,000 to 400,000 clones are present, roughly 90% being singletons, with the ten largest covering 7.5% to 10%. This entry is derived from a study of blood T cell repertoires in COVID-19. The CDR3 extends over 13 amino acids. Germline CDR1 and CDR2: SGHDN and FVKESK. V lost 6 bases and J lost 7; bases outside the gene matches: 8. Sequencing was performed on peripheral blood. The receptor was isolated from a man between 25 and 39 years old with COVID-19, enrolled during active disease. The chain uses TRBV14 and TRBJ1-2; 7 bases fit TRBD1. The CDR3 protein is CASRRDSFGGYTF. The CDR3, as DNA: TGTGCCAGCAGACGGGACAGTTTCGGTGGCTACACCTTC.